One sample yielded the 9 T cell receptor beta chains listed below, sequenced in a study of T cell changes during pregnancy in multiple sclerosis. Method: immunoSEQ multiplex PCR; TCRdb's copy keeps in-frame clones and lacks some. The data hold 60,000 or so clones, with 91% observed a single time. The source material was peripheral blood, sampled before pregnancy. The source is a female donor with multiple sclerosis, enrolled in a pregnancy study.

The chain has TRBV6-5 and TRBJ1-2; 11 bases map to TRBD1. The V and J ends lost 6 bases and 4 bases, in that order; junction bases with no gene match: 7. CDR1 is MNHEY, CDR2 SVGAGI, per germline. This CDR3 has 15 amino acids. The CDR3 is CASRGGQGGGYGYTF. In DNA form, the CDR3 reads TGTGCCAGCAGGGGGGGACAGGGGGGTGGCTATGGCTACACCTTC.

The chain recombines TRBV19 with TRBJ1-2, with no clear D. CDR3 length: 16 amino acids. Germline V CDR1 and CDR2: LNHDA, SQIVND (reference sequence). V was clipped by 3 bases and J by 0 bases, with 14 bases between them. The CDR3 reads CASSILWASANYGYTF. The CDR3 nucleotides are TGTGCCAGTAGTATCCTTTGGGCGTCCGCTAACTATGGCTACACCTTC.

The chain links TRBV7-9 to TRBJ2-2, with 10 positions matching TRBD1. The CDR3 spans 13 residues. In germline, CDR1 is SEHNR, CDR2 FQNEAQ (reference sequence). V shed 5 bases and J 6 bases; nucleotides not matched to a gene: 0. The CDR3 coding sequence is TGTGCCAGCAGCGGGACAGGGGCCGGGGAGCTGTTTTTT. Residues: CASSGTGAGELFF.

The chain combines TRBV6-5 with TRBJ2-7, with D maybe TRBD1 (5 bases). Trimming shortened V by 0 bases and J by 6 bases, and 12 bases separated the two germline ends. This CDR3 is built from 14 residues. Looked up from germline, CDR1 is MNHEY and CDR2 is SVGAGI. Here the CDR3 reads CASSYSDTNREQYF. The DNA of the CDR3 is TGTGCCAGCAGTTACTCGGACACAAATCGCGAGCAGTACTTC.

Only one count was recorded for this clone. The V call is TRBV6-5, the J call TRBJ1-1, with 9 nucleotides matching TRBD1. The CDR3 extends over 15 amino acids. The germline gives CDR1 MNHEY, CDR2 SVGAGI. With 5 bases clipped from V and 1 base from J, the junction kept 5 bases outside the gene matches. The CDR3 spells CASSLSTGGNTEAFF. The CDR3 DNA follows: TGTGCCAGCAGTCTCTCGACAGGGGGGAACACTGAAGCTTTCTTT.

The chain employs TRBV7-9 and TRBJ1-1; D is uncertain. Between the trimmed V and J ends, which lost 5 bases and 0 bases, there was a span of 10 bases. Germline CDR1 is SEHNR and CDR2 is FQNEAQ (reference sequence). This CDR3 comprises 14 residues. The CDR3 region is CASSTRLLNTEAFF. The CDR3 nucleotides read TGTGCCAGCAGCACCCGACTCCTGAACACTGAAGCTTTCTTT.

This clone turned up a few times. The chain has TRBV20-1 and TRBJ2-7; D unresolved. Trimming left V 2 bases short and J 3 bases short, with 5 bases between. The CDR3 extends over 11 amino acids. Germline-derived CDR1 and CDR2 are DFQATT and SNEGSKA (reference sequence). The CDR3 DNA reads TGCAGTGCTAGACCCAGCTACGAGCAGTACTTC. It is translated as CSARPSYEQYF.

The genes are TRBV29-1 and TRBJ1-4; 7 bases are a match to TRBD1. V shed 7 bases and J 4 bases; nucleotides not matched to a gene: 12. The germline V gene encodes CDR1 SQVTM and CDR2 ANQGSEA. The CDR3 has 15 amino acids. The CDR3 bases are TGCAGCGCACGACAGGGCCTTACCATTAATGAAAAACTGTTTTTT. Its translation is CSARQGLTINEKLFF.

The J gene is TRBJ2-5, the V gene TRBV25-1; 7 bases align to TRBD1. This CDR3 is built from 15 residues. V lost 3 bases to trimming and J lost 3 bases; unmatched junction nucleotides: 7. Looked up from germline, CDR1 is MGHDK and CDR2 is SYGVNS. CDR3 protein: CASSEAGGPKETQYF. The CDR3 nucleotides are TGTGCCAGCAGTGAGGCAGGGGGACCCAAAGAGACCCAGTACTTC.